This record covers a single T cell receptor beta chain. Its antigen remains unknown. CDR1 is DFQATT and CDR2 is SNEGSKA in the germline V gene (reference sequence). Trimming left V 6 bases short and J 2 bases short, with 6 bases between. The CDR3 is made up of 11 amino acids. Libraries were prepared by immunoSEQ multiplex PCR; TCRdb keeps only in-frame clonotypes and omits some of them. The sample includes 2,100,000 or so clones, 95% of them seen just once. The data originate from a study of shared clonotypes between healthy human individuals. Study as a whole: CD4 naive and memory got three plates each, CD8 naive two, CD8 memory one. Study-level results: Large depth notwithstanding, sorted-subset sequencing proved incomplete by rarefaction.

Partitioning of CD4+ cells yielded a CD45RA+ naive subset and a CD45RA-negative memory subset. Sequencing used naive CD4+ T cells sorted from blood. The subset denotes: CD45RA+ positively selected. The chain employs TRBV20-1 and TRBJ2-3; D is unresolved. The receptor was derived from a man aged 18 to 29 in good health. CDR3: CSAGLTDTQYF. The CDR3 DNA reads TGCAGTGCGGGCCTCACAGATACGCAGTATTTT.